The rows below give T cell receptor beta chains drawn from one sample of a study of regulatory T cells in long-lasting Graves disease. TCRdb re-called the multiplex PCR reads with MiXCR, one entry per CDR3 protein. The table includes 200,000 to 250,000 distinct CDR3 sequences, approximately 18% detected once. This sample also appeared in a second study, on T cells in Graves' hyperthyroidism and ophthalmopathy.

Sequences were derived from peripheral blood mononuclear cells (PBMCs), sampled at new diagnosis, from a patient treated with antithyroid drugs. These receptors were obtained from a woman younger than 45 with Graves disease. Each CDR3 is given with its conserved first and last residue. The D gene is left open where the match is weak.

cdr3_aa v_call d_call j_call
CASSLGRDHEQYF TRBV28 - TRBJ2-7
CASSLGTGRGYTF TRBV7-8 TRBD1 TRBJ1-2
CASSARLAAPYNEQFF TRBV9 TRBD2 TRBJ2-1
CASSYGQGTDTQCF TRBV6-5 TRBD1 TRBJ2-3
CASSERAGGQGGEQFF TRBV6-1 - TRBJ2-1
CASSLSVNTEAFF TRBV7-2 - TRBJ1-1
CSVGQANYGYTF TRBV29-1 - TRBJ1-2
CASSLFPGRRSTDTQYF TRBV28 - TRBJ2-3
CASRHEYGSYEQYF TRBV27 - TRBJ2-7
CASSSPQSDATDTQYF TRBV28 - TRBJ2-3
CASSLKDIVVRDWSYNEQFF TRBV28 - TRBJ2-1
CASSHLRLAGVDTQYF TRBV7-8 TRBD2 TRBJ2-3
CASSLLAGAAYEQYF TRBV7-3 TRBD2 TRBJ2-7
CASSGKYGGASTGELFF TRBV2 - TRBJ2-2
CASSQVGQGLNTEAFF TRBV3-1 - TRBJ1-1
CASSEALGRHGGDTF TRBV2 - TRBJ1-2
CASSLRVSGNTIYF TRBV28 - TRBJ1-3
CASSKEASSYNEQFF TRBV2 - TRBJ2-1
CASQEDSYNEQFF TRBV28 - TRBJ2-1
CASSPLMTGEPNYGYTF TRBV3-1 - TRBJ1-2
CASSAGQGNEQYF TRBV10-1 TRBD1 TRBJ2-7
CAWRGEAYGYTF TRBV30 - TRBJ1-2
CAWSVQLRGLDEQFF TRBV30 - TRBJ2-1
CASSLGGIRADTQYF TRBV5-1 - TRBJ2-3
CASSSFGYQETQYF TRBV28 - TRBJ2-5
CASRGQGSPEAFF TRBV2 TRBD1 TRBJ1-1
CASSEGGQGETQYF TRBV6-2/TRBV6-3 TRBD1 TRBJ2-5
CASSEERQETGELFF TRBV2 - TRBJ2-2
CASGLPRWSPYSSYNEQFF TRBV12-5 - TRBJ2-1
CASSLARGRANQPQHF TRBV11-1 - TRBJ1-5
CASSEALGQGTSPLHF TRBV6-1 TRBD1 TRBJ1-6
CASSAVRGGQETQYF TRBV7-9 - TRBJ2-5
CASSIATSNYGYTF TRBV19 - TRBJ1-2
CATSDSIIGAPQHF TRBV27 - TRBJ1-5
CASSYSWGRRGYTF TRBV6-5 - TRBJ1-2
CASRLEQGLGGNTEAFF TRBV28 - TRBJ1-1
CASSPDFRGTEAFF TRBV18 - TRBJ1-1
CASSYAGLTQYF TRBV6-5 - TRBJ2-7
CASSPLGQGKVKTQYF TRBV11-2 TRBD1 TRBJ2-5
CASSLPRTPASNQPQHF TRBV28 - TRBJ1-5
CSANSGNTDTQYF TRBV20-1 - TRBJ2-3
CASSRTSGADTQYF TRBV12-3/TRBV12-4 TRBD2 TRBJ2-3
CASSFYRENTEAFF TRBV7-9 - TRBJ1-1
CASSPRTSGLAAAYNEQFF TRBV28 TRBD2 TRBJ2-1
CASSEDRLAGVGEQFF TRBV25-1 TRBD2 TRBJ2-1
CASSPWVGLTDTQYF TRBV28 - TRBJ2-3
CASSSTTTEAFF TRBV5-1 - TRBJ1-1
CASSSQALSNQPQHF TRBV6-1 - TRBJ1-5
CASKWNTEAFF TRBV28 - TRBJ1-1
CASSQKMGLGLRNIQYF TRBV14 - TRBJ2-4
CASSLDTSASYNEQFF TRBV7-7 TRBD2 TRBJ2-1
CASSHPGVTPYNEQFF TRBV2 - TRBJ2-1
CASSPSSVHNSALHF TRBV7-8 - TRBJ1-6
CASSVTGTGVYGYTF TRBV5-4 TRBD1 TRBJ1-2
CASSSESPNYGYTF TRBV6-5 - TRBJ1-2
CASSLDSGELFF TRBV2 - TRBJ2-2
CASSRFEAGANVLTF TRBV5-5 - TRBJ2-6
CASSIRTGQYSNQPQHF TRBV19 TRBD1 TRBJ1-5
CASSYYGANVLTF TRBV6-5 - TRBJ2-6